The entry below gives a single T cell receptor (beta chain) sequence along with its context. No antigen is known for it. This specimen comes from a study of cytomegalovirus exposure and HLA in healthy donors. Both 60 Vbeta primers and 13 Jbeta primers went into the PCR. In the authors' methods: Counted up in a later analysis, unique TCR beta chains came to about 80 million, with around 11 million shared. Here immunoSEQ multiplex PCR was the method, and the copy in TCRdb shows in-frame clones only, minus some. The V and J calls and the clone size are those of that table, but D and trimming were determined from the DNA. Of approximately 82,000 clones listed, around 62% are singletons. Study outcomes and limitations: A later analysis showed TCR association rates differing by HLA locus, peaking at DRB1 and lowest at HLA-C.

Germline assignment: CDR1 SNHLY and CDR2 FYNNEI. This CDR3 region has 14 residues. Trimming removed 3 bases from V and 1 base from J, with 10 bases in between. This clonotype was sampled from a woman younger than 45 in good health and CMV-seropositive. Sample: PBMCs. This chain joins TRBV2 and TRBJ2-7; TRBD1 is a possible D gene (6 bases). Here the CDR3 reads CASSDRGSSYEQYF. In DNA, the CDR3 is TGTGCCAGCAGTGACAGGGGTTCTTCCTACGAGCAGTACTTC.